This entry features one T cell receptor beta chain sequence. The data were taken from a study of regulatory T cells in long-lasting Graves disease. Whole-study context: Graves' patients, newly diagnosed, had taken antithyroid drugs under 3 months.

Described time point: newly diagnosed GD, antithyroid drugs for less than 3 months. From PBMCs, RNA was extracted and then used to make the TCR library. Germline CDR1 is KGHSH and CDR2 is LQKENI. The CDR3 runs to 13 residues. V was clipped by 6 bases and J by 4 bases, with 12 bases between them. Arm-PCR of CDR3 regions and iRepertoire HTBI primers were used to build TCR beta libraries. TCRdb passed the multiplex PCR reads through MiXCR, listing each CDR3 protein once. Among about 450,000 distinct CDR3 sequences, roughly 17% were seen once, and the ten largest hold about 10%. The sample was also linked to a second study, of T cells in Graves' hyperthyroidism and ophthalmopathy.

V gene TRBV18 combines with J gene TRBJ1-1; maybe TRBD1 (5 bases). The sample consisted of peripheral blood mononuclear cells (PBMCs), taken at new diagnosis, from a patient treated with antithyroid drugs. The sequence was collected from a woman in her 30s with Graves disease. CDR3 amino acids: CASSPGGTTEAFF. The CDR3, as DNA: TGTGCCAGCTCCCCCGGAGGGACCACTGAAGCTTTCTTT.